A single sample is the source of the 4 T cell receptor beta chains below, sequenced in a study of blood T cell repertoires in COVID-19. The method was immunoSEQ multiplex PCR; TCRdb's version includes in-frame clones alone and lacks a portion of them. Of approximately 260,000 clones listed, approximately 83% were seen once; the top ten hold about 11%. Input material: peripheral blood. Source of these receptors: a woman in her seventies with acute or convalescent COVID-19.

This clone was counted a single time. The genes are TRBV11-2 and TRBJ1-5; 9 bases agree with TRBD1. Per the germline V gene, CDR1 is SGHAT and CDR2 is FQNNGV. V lost 4 bases and J lost 7; bases outside the gene matches: 5. The CDR3 is 14 residues long. The CDR3 bases are TGTGCCAGCAGCTCGGGACAGGGCTGGCAGCCCCAGCATTTT. Translated, it gives CASSSGQGWQPQHF. Full variable domain (outside the CDR3, taken from reference TRBV11-2 and TRBJ1-5): EAGVAQSPRYKIIEKRQSVAFWCNPISGHATLYWYQQILGQGPKLLIQFQNNGVVDDSQLPKDRFSAERLKGVDSTLKIQPAKLEDSAVYLCASSSGQGWQPQHFGDGTRLSIL.

The CDR3, as DNA: TGTGCCAGCAGCCTCTTAGGGGGTAGCGAGCAGTACTTC. It yields the protein CASSLLGGSEQYF. This chain links TRBV12-3 or TRBV12-4 with TRBJ2-7, with TRBD1 as a possible D gene (6 bases). The CDR3 runs to 13 residues. Trimming removed 6 bases at V and 6 bases at J, with 15 bases between.

The V call is TRBV4-2, the J call TRBJ2-1; 7 positions match TRBD2. The V and J ends lost 4 bases and 4 bases, in that order; junction bases with no gene match: 10. Germline CDR1 is LGHNA and CDR2 is YNFKEQ. The length of the CDR3 is 16 residues. The CDR3 sequence: CASSRTAAGDYNEQFF. The CDR3 DNA is TGTGCCAGCAGCCGGACCGCTGCGGGGGATTACAATGAGCAGTTCTTC.

This clone was counted only a few times. This chain links TRBV30 with TRBJ2-3; D might be TRBD1 (6 bases). The CDR3 extends over 12 amino acids. V lost 0 bases and J lost 9, with 10 bases in between. CDR1 GTSNPN and CDR2 SVGIG come from the germline V gene (reference sequence). The CDR3 spells CAWSVPRGTQYF. DNA for the CDR3: TGTGCCTGGAGTGTACCCAGGGGAACGCAGTATTTT. The full variable domain, completed using reference TRBV30 and TRBJ2-3, is SQTIHQWPATLVQPVGSPLSLECTVEGTSNPNLYWYRQAAGRGLQLLFYSVGIGQISSEVPQNLSASRPQDRQFILSSKKLLLSDSGFYLCAWSVPRGTQYFGPGTRLTVL.